These T cell receptor beta chains were read from a single sample in a study of vaccination effects on CD4 cells after COVID-19. These receptors' antigens are unknown. Assay used: immunoSEQ multiplex PCR; TCRdb lists only in-frame clones, some missing. Of approximately 78,000 clones in the sample, about 81% were seen once. The specimen comprised CD4+ T cells from PBMCs cultured with HCoV-229E spike peptides, sampled after COVID-19 vaccination. The receptors were sampled from a human donor who received a COVID-19 vaccine. CDR3s include the opening cysteine and the closing phenylalanine or tryptophan. The D gene is left open where the match is weak. For some rows the clone size is stated as once, few or many, or as a class when expanded; others skip it.

TRBJ1-4 - - TRBV4-3 CASSQDRLGNEKLFF TGCGCCAGCAGCCAAGATCGGCTAGGAAATGAAAAACTGTTTTTT
TRBJ1-1 - - TRBV3-1/TRBV3-2 CASSQDAGAGTEAFF TGTGCCAGCAGCCAAGATGCGGGGGCAGGAACTGAAGCTTTCTTT
TRBJ2-3 few TRBD2 TRBV19 CASGAGGTDTQYF TGTGCCAGTGGGGCGGGGGGCACAGATACGCAGTATTTT
TRBJ2-5 few TRBD1 TRBV2 CASRGQGRETQYF TGTGCCAGCAGGGGACAGGGCCGGGAGACCCAGTACTTC
TRBJ1-2 - - TRBV5-8 CASSLGEWGYGYTF TGTGCCAGCAGCCTCGGTGAATGGGGCTATGGCTACACCTTC
TRBJ2-1 - - TRBV19 CASVRQGAYNEQFF TGTGCCAGTGTGCGGCAGGGTGCCTACAATGAGCAGTTCTTC
TRBJ2-5 - - TRBV3-1/TRBV3-2 CASSQGTATAEETQYF TGTGCCAGCAGCCAAGGTACCGCGACAGCGGAAGAGACCCAGTACTTC
TRBJ2-3 - - TRBV24-1 CATSDLNQLKDTQYF TGTGCCACCAGTGATTTAAACCAATTAAAGGATACGCAGTATTTT
TRBJ2-5 once - TRBV20-1 CSARQGETQYF TGCAGTGCTAGACAAGGGGAGACCCAGTACTTC
TRBJ1-1 - - TRBV10-3 CAISESWRGTEAFF TGTGCCATCAGTGAGTCGTGGAGGGGCACTGAAGCTTTCTTT
TRBJ2-1 - - TRBV5-6 CASSFQGYNEQFF TGTGCCAGCAGCTTTCAGGGATACAATGAGCAGTTCTTC
TRBJ2-4 - - TRBV30 CAWSHEGIAKNIQYF TGTGCCTGGAGTCATGAGGGGATAGCCAAAAACATTCAGTACTTC
TRBJ2-4 - - TRBV3-1/TRBV3-2 CASSLNGLAKNIQYF TGTGCCAGCAGCCTTAACGGTTTAGCCAAAAACATTCAGTACTTC
TRBJ1-1 - - TRBV20-1 CSAREGTEAFF TGCAGTGCTAGAGAAGGGACTGAAGCTTTCTTT
TRBJ1-2 - - TRBV4-3 CASSQGSGFSGYTF TGCGCCAGCAGCCAAGGAAGCGGGTTCTCTGGCTACACCTTC
TRBJ1-5 - - TRBV24-1 CATSAPGGNQPQHF TGTGCCACCAGTGCCCCGGGGGGAAATCAGCCCCAGCATTTT
TRBJ1-5 - TRBD1 TRBV2 CASSSTGAGQPQHF TGTGCCAGCAGTTCCACAGGGGCAGGTCAGCCCCAGCATTTT
TRBJ2-1 - TRBD1 TRBV4-3 CASSQRTGDNEQFF TGCGCCAGCAGCCAGAGGACAGGGGACAATGAGCAGTTCTTC
TRBJ2-3 - TRBD2 TRBV18 CASSPRSGGGGTDTQYF TGTGCCAGCTCACCACGTAGCGGGGGAGGCGGCACAGATACGCAGTATTTT
TRBJ1-6 once - TRBV7-3 CASRGGLENSPLHF TGTGCCAGCCGGGGGGGTTTGGAGAATTCACCCCTCCACTTT
TRBJ2-3 - - TRBV18 CASSPRQGLSTDTQYF TGTGCCAGCTCACCAAGACAGGGACTTAGCACAGATACGCAGTATTTT
TRBJ2-3 - TRBD2 TRBV25-1 CASSLSGGAPDTQYF TGTGCCAGCAGTCTTAGCGGGGGGGCCCCAGATACGCAGTATTTT
TRBJ1-5 - - TRBV24-1 CATSDRTVRSNQPQHF TGTGCCACCAGTGATCGGACAGTTAGAAGCAATCAGCCCCAGCATTTT
TRBJ2-3 - - TRBV24-1 CATTRGEVGTDTQYF TGTGCCACCACACGCGGAGAAGTAGGGACAGATACGCAGTATTTT
TRBJ2-2 - - TRBV7-3 CASSFYTSNTGELFF TGTGCCAGCAGCTTCTATACTTCGAACACCGGGGAGCTGTTTTTT
TRBJ2-2 - - TRBV3-1/TRBV3-2 CASSQEGPMVPRDTGELFF TGTGCCAGCAGCCAAGAGGGGCCGATGGTGCCCAGGGACACCGGGGAGCTGTTTTTT
TRBJ1-5 once - TRBV6-2/TRBV6-3 CASSYTSWSNQPQHF TGTGCCAGCAGTTATACGTCCTGGAGCAATCAGCCCCAGCATTTT
TRBJ1-6 - TRBD1 TRBV4-3 CASSQELGRGRSPLHF TGCGCCAGCAGCCAAGAACTGGGCAGGGGGCGTTCACCCCTCCACTTT
TRBJ2-2 - TRBD1 TRBV6-6 CASYGRGTGELFF TGTGCCAGCTACGGCAGGGGGACCGGGGAGCTGTTTTTT
TRBJ1-6 - TRBD1 TRBV4-1 CASSQATGEDSPLHF TGCGCCAGCAGCCAAGCGACAGGGGAAGATTCACCCCTCCACTTT
TRBJ1-2 once TRBD1 TRBV12-3/TRBV12-4 CASRSQGARGYTF TGTGCCAGCAGGTCGCAGGGGGCGAGAGGCTACACCTTC
TRBJ2-5 once - TRBV7-2 CASSLLGQRETQYF TGTGCCAGCAGCTTATTGGGACAACGGGAGACCCAGTACTTC
TRBJ2-5 - TRBD1 TRBV18 CASSRDRGETQYF TGTGCCAGCTCAAGGGACAGGGGTGAGACCCAGTACTTC
TRBJ1-1 - - TRBV25-1 CASSEYGRTNTEAFF TGTGCCAGCAGTGAGTACGGGCGGACGAACACTGAAGCTTTCTTT
TRBJ2-3 - TRBD2 TRBV6-5 CASTPAGGLTDTQYF TGTGCCAGCACTCCAGCGGGGGGCCTCACAGATACGCAGTATTTT
TRBJ2-2 - - TRBV3-1/TRBV3-2 CASSLHPGTNTGELFF TGTGCCAGCAGCCTACACCCGGGGACGAACACCGGGGAGCTGTTTTTT
TRBJ1-6 - - TRBV6-5 CASSFEEPRDSPLHF TGTGCCAGCAGCTTTGAGGAGCCTCGAGATTCACCCCTCCACTTT
TRBJ2-1 - - TRBV24-1 CATSDPRRTVHEQFF TGTGCCACCAGTGATCCGCGTCGTACGGTTCATGAGCAGTTCTTC
TRBJ1-1 - - TRBV5-1 CASALGTEAFF TGCGCCAGCGCCCTCGGCACTGAAGCTTTCTTT
TRBJ2-6 - - TRBV5-1 CASSGASSGANVLTF TGCGCCAGCAGCGGGGCAAGCTCTGGGGCCAACGTCCTGACTTTC
TRBJ1-5 - - TRBV5-1 CASSNGQLNQPQHF TGCGCCAGCAGCAACGGACAGCTGAATCAGCCCCAGCATTTT
TRBJ1-2 - - TRBV27 CASSLSSPNYGYTF TGTGCCAGCAGTTTATCCTCACCTAACTATGGCTACACCTTC
TRBJ1-1 - - TRBV2 CATQSDLNTEAFF TGTGCCACCCAATCCGACCTGAACACTGAAGCTTTCTTT
TRBJ1-1 - TRBD1 TRBV2 CASTDRGRALNTEAFF TGTGCCAGCACCGACAGGGGAAGAGCCTTGAACACTGAAGCTTTCTTT
TRBJ2-4 - - TRBV7-2 CASSLVAAVQNIQYF TGTGCCAGCAGCTTAGTGGCGGCAGTTCAAAACATTCAGTACTTC
TRBJ1-1 - TRBD1 TRBV19 CASSIARGKWGTEAFF TGTGCCAGTAGTATAGCCAGGGGGAAGTGGGGTACTGAAGCTTTCTTT
TRBJ2-1 - TRBD2 TRBV11-2 CASSSGFSGGRCEQFF TGTGCCAGCAGCTCAGGGTTTAGCGGGGGACGCTGTGAGCAGTTCTTC
TRBJ2-3 few - TRBV6-6 CASSSTGPPQYF TGTGCCAGCAGTTCCACGGGGCCCCCGCAGTATTTT